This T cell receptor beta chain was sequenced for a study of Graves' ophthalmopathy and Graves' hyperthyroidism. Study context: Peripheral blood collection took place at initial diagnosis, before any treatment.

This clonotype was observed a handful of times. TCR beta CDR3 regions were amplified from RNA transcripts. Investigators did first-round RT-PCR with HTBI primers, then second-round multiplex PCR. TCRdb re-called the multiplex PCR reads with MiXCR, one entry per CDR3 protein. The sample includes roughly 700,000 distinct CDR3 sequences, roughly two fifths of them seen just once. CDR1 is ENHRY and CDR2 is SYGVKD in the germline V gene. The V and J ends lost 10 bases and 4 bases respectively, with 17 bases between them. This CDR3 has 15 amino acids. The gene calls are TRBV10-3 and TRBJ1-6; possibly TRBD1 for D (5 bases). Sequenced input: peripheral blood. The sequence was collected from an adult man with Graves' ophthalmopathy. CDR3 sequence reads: CASKQGKGYNSPLHF. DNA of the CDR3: TGTGCCAGCAAGCAGGGAAAGGGGTATAATTCACCCCTCCACTTT.